Following are 28 T cell receptor beta chains from one sample sequenced in a study of response to subunit inactivated influenza vaccine. MiXCR, run by TCRdb on the RT-PCR reads, gives a single entry per CDR3 protein. There are around 570,000 distinct CDR3 sequences in the sample; less than 10% occur only once, and 13% lies in the top ten. The sample in question was PBMCs from blood, obtained less than 30 months after vaccination. These receptors came from a man between 45 and 75 years old who received an inactivated influenza vaccine.

This clonotype was observed at least ten times. CDR3 nucleotides: TGTGCCAGCAGCGGAATGAGGGACATTCAGTACTTC. Translated: CASSGMRDIQYF. The J gene is TRBJ2-4, the V gene TRBV6-1, with D possibly matching TRBD2 (5 bases). Germline V lookup: CDR1 MNHNS, CDR2 SASEGT. Trimming removed 6 bases from V and 8 bases from J, with 11 bases in between. This CDR3 region has 12 residues.

This rearrangement joins TRBV4-1 to TRBJ1-5, with D possibly matching TRBD1 (6 bases). V lost 0 bases and J lost 6, with 12 bases in between. CDR3 length: 15 residues. Looked up from germline, CDR1 is MGHRA and CDR2 is YSYEKL. CDR3 sequence (DNA): TGCGCCAGCAGCCAAGACGGGGGGGCTGGTCAGCCCCAGCATTTT. This encodes CASSQDGGAGQPQHF.

This clonotype was picked up a small number of times. The rearrangement uses TRBV11-2 and TRBJ2-1, with D possibly being TRBD2 (5 bases). Germline values: CDR1 SGHAT, CDR2 FQNNGV. V dropped 8 bases and J dropped 8 bases, with 10 bases sitting between them. The CDR3 runs 11 residues. This CDR3 is CASEGWDEQFF. The CDR3 DNA sequence: TGTGCCAGCGAGGGATGGGATGAGCAGTTCTTC.

Many counts were recorded for this clonotype. The rearrangement joins TRBV12-3 or TRBV12-4 to TRBJ2-2; 8 nucleotides agree with TRBD1. The CDR3 totals 13 residues. V was clipped by 5 bases and J by 5 bases; unmatched bases: 1. The chain's CDR3 is CASSRTGTGELFF. CDR3 DNA sequence: TGTGCCAGCAGTCGGACAGGGACCGGGGAGCTGTTTTTT.

This clonotype was picked up many times. The chain is built from TRBV12-3 or TRBV12-4 and TRBJ1-1, with D perhaps matching TRBD1 (6 bases). Trimming stripped 6 bases from V and 7 bases from J, with 12 bases between. The CDR3 has 12 amino acids. DNA for the CDR3: TGTGCCAGCAGCCGAGGACAGATTGAAGCTTTCTTT. This sequence encodes CASSRGQIEAFF.

This clonotype was seen many times. The chain links TRBV12-3 or TRBV12-4 to TRBJ2-3, with D maybe TRBD2 (6 bases). The CDR3 is 16 amino acids. Trimming left V 1 base short and J 1 base short, with 12 bases between. DNA for the CDR3: TGTGCCAGCAGTTTAGAGGCCGGGAGTCGCACAGATACGCAGTATTTT. Translated, it gives CASSLEAGSRTDTQYF.

This chain uses TRBV7-9 with TRBJ2-2; the match to TRBD2 covers 11 bases. The V gene's germline CDR1 is SEHNR and CDR2 FQNEAQ (reference sequence). Losses at the gene ends were 8 bases for V and 8 bases for J; bases not matched to a gene: 10. The CDR3 is 15 amino acids. CDR3 DNA sequence: TGTGCCAGCCGCGAGGGACTAGCGGAGATAGGGGAGCTGTTTTTT. Encoded protein: CASREGLAEIGELFF.

The V gene is TRBV28, the J gene TRBJ2-1; 9 bases align to TRBD2. Germline V CDR1 and CDR2: MDHEN, SYDVKM. V shed 6 bases, J shed 0 bases, and the junction held 6 bases outside the gene matches. The CDR3 is made up of 16 amino acids. CDR3 bases: TGTGCCAGCAGACCTCTAGCGGGAAGCTCCTACAATGAGCAGTTCTTC. It encodes CASRPLAGSSYNEQFF.

The chain links TRBV7-2 to TRBJ2-1, with D maybe TRBD2 (7 bases). CDR1 and CDR2 from the germline V gene are SGHTA and FQGNSA. This CDR3 is 14 amino acids long. Trimming pared 5 bases from V and 5 bases from J, leaving 13 bases between. The CDR3 DNA reads as TGTGCCAGCAGCCCAAAGGGGGGGCACAATGAGCAGTTCTTC. Translated, it gives CASSPKGGHNEQFF.

This clonotype was counted between two and nine times. This chain connects TRBV18 to TRBJ1-5; D possibly corresponds to TRBD1 (6 bases). CDR3 length equals 15 residues. Trimming removed 3 bases from V and 3 bases from J, with 12 bases in between. Germline V CDR1 and CDR2: KGHSH, LQKENI. The chain's CDR3 is CASSPAGTLNQPQHF. CDR3 nucleotide sequence: TGTGCCAGCTCACCGGCCGGGACACTCAATCAGCCCCAGCATTTT.

This clonotype showed up just a few times. The rearrangement uses TRBV7-7 and TRBJ1-4; D gene uncertain. Germline V gene sequence: CDR1 SSHAT, CDR2 FNYEAQ (reference sequence). With 5 bases removed from V and 4 bases from J, the gap between germline ends came to 8 bases. The CDR3 length is 13 residues. This CDR3 is CASSARVNEKLFF. The CDR3 region has the DNA TGTGCCAGCAGCGCGAGGGTTAATGAAAAACTGTTTTTT.

The chain joins TRBV20-1 to TRBJ1-6, with TRBD1 as a possible D gene (5 bases). The CDR3 runs 15 residues. The V gene's germline CDR1 is DFQATT and CDR2 SNEGSKA (reference sequence). The germline V and J ends were trimmed by 4 bases and 0 bases, with 10 bases remaining between them. The CDR3 sequence is CSATPGSSYNSPLHF. The CDR3 bases are TGCAGTGCTACGCCAGGGAGCTCCTATAATTCACCCCTCCACTTT.

The genes are TRBV20-1 and TRBJ2-3; a weak D match, TRBD2 (5 bases). This CDR3 is built from 14 residues. V was cut by 6 bases and J by 2 bases, with 15 bases left in between. Per the germline V gene, CDR1 is DFQATT and CDR2 is SNEGSKA (reference sequence). The CDR3 nucleotides read TGCAGTGCCTCTTTTAGCGCCGACACAGATACGCAGTATTTT. It translates to CSASFSADTDTQYF.

This clonotype occurred a few times. The V gene is TRBV5-1, the J gene TRBJ2-1; TRBD2 matches 16 bases. The V segment lost 4 bases and the J segment 5 bases; nucleotides outside the gene matches: 6. This CDR3 spans 17 amino acids. Germline CDR1 reads SGHRS; CDR2 reads YFSETQ. CDR3 nucleotides: TGCGCCAGCAGCACGGGACTAGCGGGAGGGCCCAACAATGAGCAGTTCTTC. The encoded protein is CASSTGLAGGPNNEQFF.

This clonotype was detected ten times or more. The chain joins TRBV5-5 to TRBJ2-1; the match to TRBD1 covers 7 bases. The CDR3 has 16 amino acids. The germline gives CDR1 SGHKS, CDR2 YYEKEE (reference sequence). The trim removed 0 bases at V and 3 bases at J, leaving 6 bases unmatched. CDR3 protein: CASSLVGQTYYNEQFF. The DNA for the CDR3 is TGTGCCAGCAGCTTGGTGGGACAGACCTACTACAATGAGCAGTTCTTC.

The chain recombines TRBV5-6 with TRBJ2-1, with D possibly being TRBD1 (5 bases). CDR1 is SGHDT, CDR2 YYEEEE, per germline. Trimming removed 3 bases at V and 4 bases at J, with 20 bases between. The CDR3 totals 17 residues. The DNA for the CDR3 is TGTGCCAGCAGCTCCCGTGACAGATCGTACGGTTACAATGAGCAGTTCTTC. The encoded protein is CASSSRDRSYGYNEQFF.

V usage is TRBV14 and J usage is TRBJ2-5; 9 nucleotides agree with TRBD1. V shed 4 bases and J 7 bases; nucleotides not matched to a gene: 13. Germline V lookup: CDR1 SGHDN, CDR2 FVKESK. The CDR3 sequence is 16 residues long. The CDR3 DNA sequence: TGTGCCAGCAGCCCCGGGACAGGGAAGGAACTTGGGACCCAGTACTTC. This translates into CASSPGTGKELGTQYF.

The chain uses TRBV7-8 and TRBJ2-3; D is possibly TRBD1 or TRBD2 (5 bases each). The CDR3 covers 15 residues. Germline V gene data show CDR1 as SGHVS and CDR2 as FQNEAQ. V shed 5 bases and J shed 4 bases, with 16 bases lying between them. The CDR3 DNA reads as TGTGCCAGCAGCCTCGTGGGGGTTTCTGCAGATACGCAGTATTTT. As protein: CASSLVGVSADTQYF.

The table lists this clonotype with many counts. As DNA, the CDR3 is TGTGCCAGCTCCGGGACCCCGAACACTGAAGCTTTCTTT. It specifies CASSGTPNTEAFF. The J gene is TRBJ1-1, the V gene TRBV9; D is possibly TRBD1 (5 bases). V was shortened by 7 bases and J by 1 base, with 11 bases between the two germline ends. Germline V gene lookup returns CDR1 SGDLS and CDR2 YYNGEE. The CDR3 totals 13 residues.

This clonotype appeared many times. CDR3 sequence (DNA): TGTGCCAGCAGCCAACAGGGAAACGGTCAGCCCCAGCATTTT. This translates into CASSQQGNGQPQHF. The chain is built from TRBV3-1 and TRBJ1-5, with TRBD1 as a possible D gene (5 bases). The germline V gene has CDR1 LGHDT and CDR2 YNNKEL (reference sequence). The CDR3 loop spans 14 amino acids. With 2 bases removed from V and 6 bases from J, the gap between germline ends came to 11 bases.

In regard to this clonotype: The junction departs from the called germline gene at one end, perhaps through a read error. This chain uses TRBV29-1 with TRBJ2-1; tentatively, D is TRBD1 or TRBD2 (5 bases each). CDR1 is SQVTM and CDR2 is ANQGSEA in the germline V gene. This CDR3 region has 12 residues. The CDR3, as DNA: TGCAACGTTCACGAAGGGACGGATGAGCAGTTCTTC. Protein: CNVHEGTDEQFF.

This clonotype was found a few times. The chain is built from TRBV7-6 and TRBJ2-1, with D possibly being TRBD2 (5 bases). The germline V gene encodes CDR1 SGHVS and CDR2 FNYEAQ. V lost 1 base and J lost 6, with 7 bases in between. The CDR3 runs to 13 residues. In DNA, the CDR3 is TGTGCCAGCAGCTTAGTACTAGGCAATGAGCAGTTCTTC. It translates to CASSLVLGNEQFF.

This clonotype was counted between two and nine times. The chain carries TRBV29-1 and TRBJ2-7; the match to TRBD1 covers 8 bases. CDR3 size: 13 residues. The V gene's germline CDR1 is SQVTM and CDR2 ANQGSEA. J was trimmed by 7 bases and V by 2 bases; bases with no gene match: 7. The chain's CDR3 is CSVEKAGGGEQYF. In DNA form, the CDR3 reads TGCAGCGTTGAAAAGGCAGGGGGCGGTGAGCAGTACTTC.

This chain uses TRBV20-1 with TRBJ1-5; no firm D call. There are 12 residues in the CDR3. V lost 6 bases, J lost 6 bases, and 12 bases lay in between. Germline CDR1 is DFQATT and CDR2 is SNEGSKA (reference sequence). The CDR3 is CSAVVNFQPQHF. In nucleotides, the CDR3 is TGCAGTGCCGTTGTTAACTTTCAGCCCCAGCATTTT.

J is TRBJ2-7 and V is TRBV3-1, with 9 bases fitting TRBD2. Germline V CDR1 and CDR2: LGHDT, YNNKEL (reference sequence). The CDR3 is 17 amino acids. Losses at the gene ends were 0 bases for V and 4 bases for J; bases not matched to a gene: 10. CDR3 nucleotides: TGTGCCAGCAGCCAAGACCGGGCTAGCGGGAACTTATACGAGCAGTACTTC. Protein sequence: CASSQDRASGNLYEQYF.

V is TRBV6-1 and J is TRBJ1-1, with 10 bases aligning to TRBD1. The CDR3 runs 15 residues. V shed 6 bases and J 5 bases; nucleotides not matched to a gene: 9. Germline CDR1 MNHNS, CDR2 SASEGT. CDR3 sequence reads: CASSRQGAIGTEAFF. The CDR3 nucleotides read TGTGCCAGCAGCAGACAGGGGGCGATTGGTACTGAAGCTTTCTTT.

The rearrangement links TRBV6-1 to TRBJ2-3; unclear D gene. V lost 4 bases, J lost 9 bases, and 8 bases lay in between. The CDR3 covers 11 residues. Germline assignment: CDR1 MNHNS and CDR2 SASEGT. The CDR3 nucleotides read TGTGCCAGCAGTGTGTCTCCAACGCAGTATTTT. It specifies CASSVSPTQYF.

V and J are TRBV6-2 or TRBV6-3 and TRBJ1-1; D not resolved. Trimming took off 10 bases at V and 2 bases at J, with 11 bases between the two ends. The CDR3 is made up of 12 amino acids. Germline V gives CDR1 MNHEY, CDR2 SVGEGT. The CDR3 nucleotides are TGTGCCACAAACCGGGTTAACACTGAAGCTTTCTTT. It codes for CATNRVNTEAFF.